This T cell receptor beta chain was found in a study of blood T cell repertoires in COVID-19. Study-wide background: Italy, Spain and the United States were the sources of the convalescent and acute COVID-19 samples.

Recruitment covered 25 or so US areas and drew participants whose ages spanned about 18 to 89 years. Cohorts were based on clinical histories the participants reported. Original data processing: Reference gene primer amplification gave nucleated cell count estimates. TCRdb keeps only in-frame clones here, not all; method: immunoSEQ multiplex PCR. V and J calls and clone size are copied from that table; D and trimming were computed from the DNA. The repertoire consists of under 200,000 clones, with 70% to 85% occurring once and the leading ten covering 4% to 6.5%. CDR1 is MNHNY, CDR2 SVGAGI, per germline (reference sequence). CDR3 length: 14 residues. Trimming stripped 7 bases from V and 2 bases from J, with 14 bases between.

The sample comprised PBMCs or T cells enriched from blood (not recorded which). The sequence was collected from a woman aged 55-69 years with acute COVID-19. V usage is TRBV6-6 and J usage is TRBJ2-5, with a possible D match to TRBD2 (7 bases). CDR3 nucleotide sequence: TGTGCCAGCACCCCGGGGGGCGGGCAAGAGACCCAGTACTTC. This gives the protein CASTPGGGQETQYF.